A single sample is the source of the 26 T cell receptor beta chains below, sequenced in a study of blood T cell repertoires in COVID-19. Clones were read by immunoSEQ multiplex PCR, and TCRdb kept only the in-frame ones, dropping some. The table records about 280,000 clones, roughly 90% of them present only once. Sequencing was performed on peripheral blood. These receptors all come from a man between 18 and 29 years old with active or convalescent COVID-19.

J is TRBJ1-2 and V is TRBV4-3; tentative D call: TRBD1 (5 bases). V was pared by 0 bases and J by 5 bases, with 13 bases between. In germline, CDR1 is LGHNA, CDR2 YSLEER. This CDR3 has 15 residues. The CDR3 coding sequence is TGCGCCAGCAGCCAAGAGCCGGGGGATAGGTATGGCTACACCTTC. Amino acids: CASSQEPGDRYGYTF.

This chain connects TRBV6-5 to TRBJ1-1; TRBD1 matches at 7 bases. CDR1 MNHEY and CDR2 SVGAGI come from the germline V gene. Trimming at V came to 6 bases and at J to 0 bases, leaving 4 bases not matched to a gene. The CDR3 is 14 residues long. CDR3 DNA: TGTGCCAGCAGAGTTGGGACAGTGAACACTGAAGCTTTCTTT. Translating gives CASRVGTVNTEAFF.

Regarding this clone: Other DNA sequences in this specimen translate into the identical CDR3. V is TRBV19 and J is TRBJ2-7; D possibly corresponds to TRBD1 (6 bases). Per the germline V gene, CDR1 is LNHDA and CDR2 is SQIVND (reference sequence). V was trimmed by 8 bases and J by 1 base, leaving 9 bases between them. This CDR3 is built from 12 residues. The CDR3 is CASATGSYEQYF. Here the CDR3 DNA reads TGTGCCAGTGCTACAGGGTCCTACGAGCAGTACTTC.

This rearrangement joins TRBV6-2 or TRBV6-3 to TRBJ1-4; TRBD1 aligns across 8 bases. V lost 6 bases to trimming and J lost 7 bases; unmatched junction nucleotides: 13. The CDR3 sequence is 16 residues long. The germline V gene has CDR1 MNHEY and CDR2 SVGEGT. DNA for the CDR3: TGTGCCAGCAGCCCTTCGCCCGGGACAGGACTTGAAAAACTGTTTTTT. Translation: CASSPSPGTGLEKLFF.

This clone was detected once. The chain couples TRBV27 to TRBJ2-1; D is perhaps TRBD2 (5 bases). Germline V gene sequence: CDR1 MNHEY, CDR2 SMNVEV (reference sequence). V was trimmed by 6 bases and J by 10 bases, leaving 22 bases between them. CDR3 length equals 15 residues. DNA for the CDR3: TGTGCCAGCAGCCAACGGTTCGGGGTAGGCATCGAGCAGTTCTTC. This gives the protein CASSQRFGVGIEQFF.

V is TRBV29-1 and J is TRBJ1-2; no firm D call. Germline CDR1 and CDR2: SQVTM and ANQGSEA. The CDR3 spans 13 residues. V gave up 4 bases and J gave up 2 bases, with 11 bases separating them. DNA for the CDR3: TGCAGCGTTGTGGAGGAGCAAAACTATGGCTACACCTTC. This codes for CSVVEEQNYGYTF. Based on the CDR3 plus reference TRBV29-1 and TRBJ1-2, the full variable domain is SAVISQKPSRDICQRGTSLTIQCQVDSQVTMMFWYRQQPGQSLTLIATANQGSEATYESGFVIDKFPISRPNLTFSTLTVSNMSPEDSSIYLCSVVEEQNYGYTFGSGTRLTVV.

The chain combines TRBV5-4 with TRBJ2-2, with TRBD1 as a possible D gene (6 bases). The V and J ends lost 3 bases and 6 bases respectively, with 9 bases between them. Germline V lookup: CDR1 SGHNT, CDR2 YYREEE (reference sequence). The CDR3 has 13 residues. The CDR3 bases are TGTGCCAGCAGCTACAGGGAGTCCGGGGAGCTGTTTTTT. The encoded protein is CASSYRESGELFF.

This chain connects TRBV7-6 to TRBJ1-6; 8 bases align to TRBD1. The length of the CDR3 is 16 residues. Germline V lookup: CDR1 SGHVS, CDR2 FNYEAQ. The J segment lost 9 bases and the V segment lost 5 bases, leaving 12 bases of the junction unmatched. The CDR3 DNA reads TGTGCCAGCAGCCACGGACAGGGCGGATCCATTTCACCCCTCCACTTT. Its translation is CASSHGQGGSISPLHF.

The J gene is TRBJ2-5, the V gene TRBV5-1, with TRBD1 matching over 7 bases. The CDR3 spans 16 residues. V was clipped by 2 bases and J by 1 base; unmatched bases: 8. Per the germline V gene, CDR1 is SGHRS and CDR2 is YFSETQ. The CDR3 sequence: CASSFYPGTAQETQYF. The CDR3, as DNA: TGCGCCAGCAGCTTTTACCCCGGGACAGCCCAAGAGACCCAGTACTTC. The entire variable domain, with the rest obtained from reference TRBV5-1 and TRBJ2-5, is as follows: KAGVTQTPRYLIKTRGQQVTLSCSPISGHRSVSWYQQTPGQGLQFLFEYFSETQRNKGNFPGRFSGRQFSNSRSEMNVSTLELGDSALYLCASSFYPGTAQETQYFGPGTRLLVL.

The chain has TRBV6-4 and TRBJ2-3; 12 nucleotides line up with TRBD1. This CDR3 is built from 16 residues. Germline V gives CDR1 MRHNA, CDR2 SNTAGT. Unmatched junction bases numbered 4, after V lost 2 bases and J lost 4 bases. The DNA of the CDR3 is TGTGCCAGCAGTGACGGGACAGGGGGCGCATCAGATACGCAGTATTTT. This sequence encodes CASSDGTGGASDTQYF.

The V and J genes are TRBV10-1 and TRBJ2-1; 12 bases are a match to TRBD2. The germline CDR1 and CDR2 sequences are WNHNN and SYGVQD (reference sequence). J was trimmed by 4 bases and V by 4 bases; bases with no gene match: 5. The CDR3 covers 16 residues. The CDR3 protein is CASSVGLAGGYNEQFF. CDR3 nucleotide sequence: TGCGCCAGCAGTGTAGGGCTAGCGGGGGGGTACAATGAGCAGTTCTTC.

The V and J genes are TRBV3-1 (or the pseudogene TRBV3-2) and TRBJ2-5, with 14 bases fitting TRBD2. The V segment lost 4 bases and the J segment 1 base; nucleotides outside the gene matches: 2. This CDR3 comprises 16 residues. CDR1 is LGHDT and CDR2 is YNNKEL in the germline V gene (reference sequence). CDR3 coding DNA: TGTGCCAGCAGCCTTGGACTAGCGGGGGGCCAAGAGACCCAGTACTTC. The encoded protein is CASSLGLAGGQETQYF.

V and J are TRBV9 and TRBJ2-1, with 8 bases identical to TRBD2. The trim removed 2 bases at V and 7 bases at J, leaving 8 bases unmatched. The germline CDR1 and CDR2 sequences are SGDLS and YYNGEE. The CDR3 is 15 amino acids. The CDR3 nucleotides are TGTGCCAGCAGCGTGACGGGGGGGCCTTATAATGAGCAGTTCTTC. Amino acid sequence: CASSVTGGPYNEQFF.

This clone has a handful of counts. The J gene is TRBJ1-1, the V gene TRBV7-8; D is possibly TRBD1 (5 bases). The CDR3 is 14 amino acids. Trimming shortened V by 2 bases and J by 4 bases, and 11 bases separated the two germline ends. CDR1 is SGHVS and CDR2 is FQNEAQ in the germline V gene. The CDR3 region is CASSLQGGSTEAFF. CDR3 sequence (DNA): TGTGCCAGCAGCTTACAGGGTGGAAGCACTGAAGCTTTCTTT.

The rearrangement joins TRBV21-1 to TRBJ1-4; the D call of TRBD1 is as the table states it, not checked on the DNA. TRBV21-1 is marked as a pseudogene. CDR3 size: 15 residues. CDR3 bases: TGTGCCAGCAGCAAAGGCCAACAGGGAGTTGAAAAACTGTTTTTT. Translation gives CASSKGQQGVEKLFF.

The rearrangement uses TRBV24-1 and TRBJ2-3, with D possibly matching TRBD2 (6 bases). V was clipped by 3 bases and J by 7 bases, with 10 bases between them. CDR3 length: 13 amino acids. Germline CDR1 KGHDR, CDR2 SFDVKD. The CDR3 region is CATSDPGGYTQYF. CDR3 bases: TGTGCCACCAGTGATCCCGGGGGTTATACGCAGTATTTT.

This chain joins TRBV29-1 and TRBJ1-2; 8 nucleotides line up with TRBD1. Looked up from germline, CDR1 is SQVTM and CDR2 is ANQGSEA. This CDR3 is 13 amino acids long. V lost 7 bases, J lost 1 base, and 5 bases stayed unmatched. The CDR3 loop is CSGTDRDNYGYTF. DNA for the CDR3: TGCAGCGGGACGGACAGGGATAACTATGGCTACACCTTC. The full variable domain, with the rest looked up from reference TRBV29-1 and TRBJ1-2, is SAVISQKPSRDICQRGTSLTIQCQVDSQVTMMFWYRQQPGQSLTLIATANQGSEATYESGFVIDKFPISRPNLTFSTLTVSNMSPEDSSIYLCSGTDRDNYGYTFGSGTRLTVV.

The chain couples TRBV3-1 (or the pseudogene TRBV3-2) to TRBJ2-2; 10 positions match TRBD2. Germline V CDR1 and CDR2: LGHDT, YNNKEL (reference sequence). The V and J ends lost 4 bases and 4 bases, in that order; junction bases with no gene match: 3. The CDR3 is 15 residues long. The CDR3 nucleotides are TGTGCCAGCAGCCTAAGCGGGGGGGTCACCGGGGAGCTGTTTTTT. Translated: CASSLSGGVTGELFF.

The chain links TRBV3-1 (or the pseudogene TRBV3-2) to TRBJ1-2, with 8 bases matching TRBD1. V shed 1 base, J shed 6 bases, and the junction held 7 bases outside the gene matches. CDR3 length: 15 residues. Germline loops: CDR1 LGHDT, CDR2 YNNKEL (reference sequence). Here the CDR3 DNA reads TGTGCCAGCAGCCAAGTTCCAGGGGGCGCCGATGGCTACACCTTC. Translated: CASSQVPGGADGYTF.

The genes are TRBV3-1 (or the pseudogene TRBV3-2) and TRBJ2-2; TRBD2 matches at 7 bases. The CDR3 loop spans 19 amino acids. Germline V lookup: CDR1 LGHDT, CDR2 YNNKEL (reference sequence). The V segment lost 3 bases and the J segment 6 bases; nucleotides outside the gene matches: 19. In DNA, the CDR3 is TGTGCCAGCAGCCACTCCCCCGCCTCTAGCGGCGACGCTTCCGGGGAGCTGTTTTTT. Its protein product is CASSHSPASSGDASGELFF.

The chain recombines TRBV11-3 with TRBJ2-7, with 10 bases identical to TRBD1. This CDR3 contains 14 residues. The germline V gene has CDR1 SGHNT and CDR2 YENEEA. V lost 5 bases to trimming and J lost 5 bases; unmatched junction nucleotides: 6. CDR3 nucleotide sequence: TGTGCCAGCAGCGACAGGGACAGGGGCGACGAGCAGTACTTC. Translation gives CASSDRDRGDEQYF.

The rearrangement uses TRBV10-2 and TRBJ2-7, with a weak D call TRBD2 (6 bases). This CDR3 has 13 residues. Trimming took 8 bases from V and 6 from J, leaving 17 bases between them. Germline CDR1 reads WSHSY; CDR2 reads SAAADI. CDR3 region: CASSGLAGGEQYF. CDR3 bases: TGCGCCAGCTCAGGACTTGCCGGGGGCGAGCAGTACTTC.

The chain carries TRBV7-8 and TRBJ1-4; tentatively, D is TRBD1 (5 bases). Deletions cut 1 base from V and 5 bases from J, with 8 bases between. Germline loops: CDR1 SGHVS, CDR2 FQNEAQ. CDR3 length: 14 amino acids. The CDR3 reads CASSLVGGNEKLFF. CDR3 nucleotide sequence: TGTGCCAGCAGCTTAGTTGGGGGGAATGAAAAACTGTTTTTT.

The CDR3 DNA follows: TGTGCCAGCAACTTAGCCTCGGATACGCAGTATTTT. Protein sequence: CASNLASDTQYF. This chain joins TRBV28 and TRBJ2-3; D is uncertain. CDR1 MDHEN and CDR2 SYDVKM come from the germline V gene. V was cut by 7 bases and J by 6 bases, with 11 bases left in between. The CDR3 is made up of 12 amino acids.

The chain combines TRBV6-2 or TRBV6-3 with TRBJ2-3, with D possibly being TRBD1 (7 bases). Trimming left V 5 bases short and J 0 bases short, with 12 bases between. CDR3 size: 15 residues. Germline values: CDR1 MNHEY, CDR2 SVGEGT. DNA of the CDR3: TGTGCCAGCAGTGGAGGGGGCCTAAGCACAGATACGCAGTATTTT. This gives the protein CASSGGGLSTDTQYF.

This clone was seen only a few times. This chain joins TRBV7-9 and TRBJ1-5, with TRBD1 as a possible D gene (6 bases). The CDR3 has 13 amino acids. CDR1 and CDR2 from the germline V gene are SEHNR and FQNEAQ (reference sequence). Trimming pared 6 bases from V and 2 bases from J, leaving 8 bases between. In DNA, the CDR3 is TGTGCCAGCAGTCGACAGGGCAATCAGCCCCAGCATTTT. Its protein is CASSRQGNQPQHF. The variable domain in full, with the rest retrieved from reference TRBV7-9 and TRBJ1-5, is DTGVSQNPRHKITKRGQNVTFRCDPISEHNRLYWYRQTLGQGPEFLTYFQNEAQLEKSRLLSDRFSAERPKGSFSTLEIQRTEQGDSAMYLCASSRQGNQPQHFGDGTRLSIL.